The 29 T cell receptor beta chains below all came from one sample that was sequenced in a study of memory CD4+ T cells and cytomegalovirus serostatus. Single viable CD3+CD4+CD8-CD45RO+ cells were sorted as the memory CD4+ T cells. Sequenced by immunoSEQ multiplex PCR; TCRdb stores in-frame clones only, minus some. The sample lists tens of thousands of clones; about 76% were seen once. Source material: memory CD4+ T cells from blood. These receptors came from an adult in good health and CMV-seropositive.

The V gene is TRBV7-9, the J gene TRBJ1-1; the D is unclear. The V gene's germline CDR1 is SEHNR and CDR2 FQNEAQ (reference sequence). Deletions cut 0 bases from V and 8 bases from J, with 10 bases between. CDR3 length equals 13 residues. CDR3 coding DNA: TGTGCCAGCAGCTTAGCCATCGACCGAGAAGCTTTCTTT. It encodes CASSLAIDREAFF.

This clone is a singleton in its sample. This CDR3 is CASSEGTQGYNQPQHF. The CDR3 nucleotides are TGTGCCAGCAGTGAAGGCACACAGGGTTACAATCAGCCCCAGCATTTT. The J gene is TRBJ1-5, the V gene TRBV28; the D gene is possibly TRBD1 (6 bases). Trimming removed 5 bases at V and 3 bases at J, with 17 bases between. The CDR3 runs 16 residues. The V gene's germline CDR1 is MDHEN and CDR2 SYDVKM.

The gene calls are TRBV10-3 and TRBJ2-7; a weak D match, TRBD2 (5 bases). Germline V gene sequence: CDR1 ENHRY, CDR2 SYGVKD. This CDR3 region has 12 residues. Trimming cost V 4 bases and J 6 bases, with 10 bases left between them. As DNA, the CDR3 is TGTGCCATCAGTGGGTCTAGCCCCGAGCAGTACTTC. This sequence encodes CAISGSSPEQYF.

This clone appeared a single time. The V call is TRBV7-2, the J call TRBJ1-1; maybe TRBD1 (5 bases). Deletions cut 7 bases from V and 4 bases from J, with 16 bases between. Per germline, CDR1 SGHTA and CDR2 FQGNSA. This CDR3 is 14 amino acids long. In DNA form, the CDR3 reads TGTGCCAGCACCTCGGGTAGGGGACGCACTGAAGCTTTCTTT. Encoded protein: CASTSGRGRTEAFF.

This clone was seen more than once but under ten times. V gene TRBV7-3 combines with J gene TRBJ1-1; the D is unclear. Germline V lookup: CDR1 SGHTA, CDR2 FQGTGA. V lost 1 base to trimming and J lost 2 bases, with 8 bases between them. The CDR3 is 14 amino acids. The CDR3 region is CASSLNSGNTEAFF. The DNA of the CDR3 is TGTGCCAGCAGCTTAAATAGTGGAAACACTGAAGCTTTCTTT.

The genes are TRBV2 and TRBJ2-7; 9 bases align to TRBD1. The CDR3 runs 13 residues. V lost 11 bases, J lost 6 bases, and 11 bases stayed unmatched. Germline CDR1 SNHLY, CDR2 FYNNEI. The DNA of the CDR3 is TGTGCCGGCGGGAGACAGGGGGGACTCGAGCAGTACTTC. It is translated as CAGGRQGGLEQYF.

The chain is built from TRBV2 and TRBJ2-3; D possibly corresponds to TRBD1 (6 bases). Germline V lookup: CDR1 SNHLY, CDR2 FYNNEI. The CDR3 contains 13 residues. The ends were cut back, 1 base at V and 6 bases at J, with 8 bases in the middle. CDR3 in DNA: TGTGCCAGCAGTGAAGATGACAGGGATACGCAGTATTTT. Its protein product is CASSEDDRDTQYF.

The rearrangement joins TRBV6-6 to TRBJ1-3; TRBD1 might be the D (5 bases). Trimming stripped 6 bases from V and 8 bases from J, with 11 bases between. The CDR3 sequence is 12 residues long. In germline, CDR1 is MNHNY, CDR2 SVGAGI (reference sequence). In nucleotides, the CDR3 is TGTGCCAGCAGCCCCTCCAGGGACACCATATATTTT. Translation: CASSPSRDTIYF.

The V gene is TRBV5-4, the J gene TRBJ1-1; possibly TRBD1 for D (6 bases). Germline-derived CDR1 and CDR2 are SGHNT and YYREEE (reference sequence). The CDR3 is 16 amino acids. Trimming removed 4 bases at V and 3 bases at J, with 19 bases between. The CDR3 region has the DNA TGTGCCAGCAGCGCGGGGGCCCCGGCGGGGTACACTGAAGCTTTCTTT. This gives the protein CASSAGAPAGYTEAFF.

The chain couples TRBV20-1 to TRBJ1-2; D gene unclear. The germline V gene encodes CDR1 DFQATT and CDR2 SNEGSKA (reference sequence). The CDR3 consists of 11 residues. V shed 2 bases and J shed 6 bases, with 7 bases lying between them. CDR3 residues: CSARTGNGYTF. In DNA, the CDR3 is TGCAGTGCTAGAACCGGTAATGGCTACACCTTC.

CDR3 in amino acids: CASSFVVGGTGELFF. CDR3 nucleotides: TGTGCCAGCAGCTTTGTAGTAGGAGGGACCGGGGAGCTGTTTTTT. The rearrangement uses TRBV11-3 and TRBJ2-2; perhaps TRBD2 as D (6 bases). Germline V gene sequence: CDR1 SGHNT, CDR2 YENEEA. The CDR3 spans 15 residues. V lost 3 bases to trimming and J lost 5 bases, with 13 bases between them.

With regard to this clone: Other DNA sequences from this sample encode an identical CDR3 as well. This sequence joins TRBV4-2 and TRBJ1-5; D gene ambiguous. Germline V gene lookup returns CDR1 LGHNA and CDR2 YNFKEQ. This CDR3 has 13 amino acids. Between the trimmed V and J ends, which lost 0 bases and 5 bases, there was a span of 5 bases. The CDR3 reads CASSQEVDQPQHF. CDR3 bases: TGTGCCAGCAGCCAAGAGGTCGATCAGCCCCAGCATTTT.

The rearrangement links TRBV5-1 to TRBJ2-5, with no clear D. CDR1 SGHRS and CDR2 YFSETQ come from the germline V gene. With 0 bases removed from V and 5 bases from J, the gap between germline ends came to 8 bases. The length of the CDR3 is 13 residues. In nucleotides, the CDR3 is TGCGCCAGCAGCTTGGACTGGTCGGAGACCCAGTACTTC. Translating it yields CASSLDWSETQYF.

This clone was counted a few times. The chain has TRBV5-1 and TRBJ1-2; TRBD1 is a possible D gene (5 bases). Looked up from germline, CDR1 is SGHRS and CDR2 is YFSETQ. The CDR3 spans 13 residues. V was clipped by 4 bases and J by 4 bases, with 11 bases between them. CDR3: CASSQAGGYGYTF. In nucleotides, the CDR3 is TGCGCCAGCAGCCAGGCGGGGGGCTATGGCTACACCTTC.

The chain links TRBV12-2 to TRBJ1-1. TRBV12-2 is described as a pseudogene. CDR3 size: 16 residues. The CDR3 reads CASRLAGDTMNTEAFF. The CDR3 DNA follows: TGTGCAAGTCGCTTAGCGGGAGACACGATGAACACTGAAGCTTTCTTT.

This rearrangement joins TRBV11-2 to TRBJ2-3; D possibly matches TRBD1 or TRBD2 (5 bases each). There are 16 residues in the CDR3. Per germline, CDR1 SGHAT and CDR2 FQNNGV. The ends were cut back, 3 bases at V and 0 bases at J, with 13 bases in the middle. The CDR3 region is CASSFRGQGSTDTQYF. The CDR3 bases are TGTGCCAGCAGCTTCAGAGGGCAGGGTAGCACAGATACGCAGTATTTT.

The CDR3 DNA is TGTGCCAGCAGGGTTAGTGAGTCCTACGAGCAGTACTTC. Protein: CASRVSESYEQYF. J is TRBJ2-7 and V is TRBV2, with D hard to call. The V end was cut by 6 bases, the J end by 1 base, with 10 bases between. From germline, CDR1 is SNHLY and CDR2 FYNNEI. The CDR3 has 13 residues.

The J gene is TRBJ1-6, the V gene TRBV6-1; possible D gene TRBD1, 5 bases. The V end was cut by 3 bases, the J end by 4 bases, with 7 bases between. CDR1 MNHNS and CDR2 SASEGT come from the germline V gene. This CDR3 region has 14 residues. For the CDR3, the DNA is TGTGCCAGCAGTGACAGGGCTTATAATTCACCCCTCCACTTT. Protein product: CASSDRAYNSPLHF.

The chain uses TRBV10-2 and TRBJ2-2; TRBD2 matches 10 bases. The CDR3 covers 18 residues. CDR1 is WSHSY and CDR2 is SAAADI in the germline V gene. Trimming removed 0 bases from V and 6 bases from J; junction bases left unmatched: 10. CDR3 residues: CASSESGSTSGPSGELFF. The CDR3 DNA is TGCGCCAGCAGTGAGTCTGGGTCGACTAGCGGGCCCTCCGGGGAGCTGTTTTTT.

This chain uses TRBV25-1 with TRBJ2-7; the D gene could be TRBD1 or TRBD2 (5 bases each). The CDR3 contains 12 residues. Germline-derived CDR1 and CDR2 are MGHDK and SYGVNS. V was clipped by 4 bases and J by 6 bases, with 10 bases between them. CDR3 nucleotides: TGTGCCAGCAGTGTTACAGGAGGCGAGCAGTACTTC. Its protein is CASSVTGGEQYF.

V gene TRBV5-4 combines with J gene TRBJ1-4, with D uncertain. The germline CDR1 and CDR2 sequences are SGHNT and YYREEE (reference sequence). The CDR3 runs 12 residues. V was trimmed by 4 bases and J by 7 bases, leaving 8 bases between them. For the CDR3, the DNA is TGTGCCAGCAGCCGGCTAGGTGAAAAACTGTTTTTT. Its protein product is CASSRLGEKLFF.

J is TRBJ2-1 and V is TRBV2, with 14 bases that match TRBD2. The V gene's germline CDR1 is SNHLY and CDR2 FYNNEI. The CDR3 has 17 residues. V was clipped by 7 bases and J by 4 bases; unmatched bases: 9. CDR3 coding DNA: TGTGCCAGCAAGTTGACTAGCGGGGGGGCGGTGTACAATGAGCAGTTCTTC. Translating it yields CASKLTSGGAVYNEQFF.

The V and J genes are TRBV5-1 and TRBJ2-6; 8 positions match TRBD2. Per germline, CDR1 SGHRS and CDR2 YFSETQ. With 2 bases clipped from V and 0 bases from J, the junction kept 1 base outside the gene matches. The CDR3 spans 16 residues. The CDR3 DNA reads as TGCGCCAGCAGCTTCGGGGGGGGCTCTGGGGCCAACGTCCTGACTTTC. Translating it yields CASSFGGGSGANVLTF. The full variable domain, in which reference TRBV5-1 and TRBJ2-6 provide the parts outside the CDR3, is KAGVTQTPRYLIKTRGQQVTLSCSPISGHRSVSWYQQTPGQGLQFLFEYFSETQRNKGNFPGRFSGRQFSNSRSEMNVSTLELGDSALYLCASSFGGGSGANVLTFGAGSRLTVL.

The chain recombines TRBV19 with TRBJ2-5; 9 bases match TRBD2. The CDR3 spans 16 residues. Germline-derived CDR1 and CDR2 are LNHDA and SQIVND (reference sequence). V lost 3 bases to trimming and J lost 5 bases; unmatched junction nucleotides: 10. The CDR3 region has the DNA TGTGCCAGTAGTATGGTAGCGGGGGCTTCAGGGGAGACCCAGTACTTC. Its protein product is CASSMVAGASGETQYF.

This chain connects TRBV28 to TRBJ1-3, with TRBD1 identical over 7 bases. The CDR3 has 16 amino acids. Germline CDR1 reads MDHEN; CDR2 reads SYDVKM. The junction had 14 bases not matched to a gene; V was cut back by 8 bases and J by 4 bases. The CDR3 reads CASGRTGDLPGNTIYF. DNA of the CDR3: TGTGCCAGCGGCAGGACAGGAGACCTCCCGGGAAACACCATATATTTT.

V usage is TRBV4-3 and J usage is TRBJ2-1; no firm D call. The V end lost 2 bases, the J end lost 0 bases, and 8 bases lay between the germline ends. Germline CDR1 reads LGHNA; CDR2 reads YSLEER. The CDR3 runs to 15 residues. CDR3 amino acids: CASSQLLSSYNEQFF. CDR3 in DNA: TGCGCCAGCAGCCAACTCTTGAGCTCCTACAATGAGCAGTTCTTC.

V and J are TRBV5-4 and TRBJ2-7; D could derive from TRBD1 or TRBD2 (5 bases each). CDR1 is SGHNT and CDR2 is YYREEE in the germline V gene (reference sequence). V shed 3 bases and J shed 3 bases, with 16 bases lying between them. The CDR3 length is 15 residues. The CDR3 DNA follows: TGTGCCAGCAGCTACGAGAGCGGCAGGGTCTACGAGCAGTACTTC. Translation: CASSYESGRVYEQYF.

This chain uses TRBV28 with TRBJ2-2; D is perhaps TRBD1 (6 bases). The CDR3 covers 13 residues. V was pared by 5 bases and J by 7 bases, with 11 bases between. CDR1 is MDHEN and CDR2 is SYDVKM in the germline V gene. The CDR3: CASSKTGDGELFF. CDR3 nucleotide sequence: TGTGCCAGCAGTAAGACAGGAGACGGGGAGCTGTTTTTT. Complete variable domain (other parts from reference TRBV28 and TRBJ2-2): DVKVTQSSRYLVKRTGEKVFLECVQDMDHENMFWYRQDPGLGLRLIYFSYDVKMKEKGDIPEGYSVSREKKERFSLILESASTNQTSMYLCASSKTGDGELFFGEGSRLTVL.

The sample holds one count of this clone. CDR3 bases: TGTGCCAGCAGCTTGGGGGGGACAGGGGGCTATGGCTACACCTTC. Translating gives CASSLGGTGGYGYTF. The chain joins TRBV5-5 to TRBJ1-2; 11 nucleotides align to TRBD1. V was clipped by 0 bases and J by 4 bases; unmatched bases: 2. Germline V gene sequence: CDR1 SGHKS, CDR2 YYEKEE (reference sequence). CDR3 size: 15 residues.